A selection of T cell receptor beta chains follows, all from one sample in a study of T cells after yellow fever vaccination. One entry per CDR3 protein, called by TCRdb with MiXCR from the 5' RACE reads. The sample includes tens of thousands of distinct CDR3 sequences, 5% to 8.5% seen only once; the top ten take about 20%. The sample was PBMCs, either bulk or a sorted T-cell subset (CD4+, CD8+, memory, or dextramer-sorted; not recorded which), taken on the day of the first yellow fever vaccination. These receptors all come from a man aged 18 to 35 who received the YFV17D yellow fever vaccine. Both conserved end residues are part of each CDR3. D genes are given only for firm matches. Some rows mark clone size as missing; the rest say once, few, many or name a class of expanded clone.

clone_size d_call j_call v_call cdr3_aa cdr3_nt
many TRBD2 TRBJ2-3 TRBV3-1 CASRGTTGTSDTDTQYF TGTGCCAGCAGGGGCACAACCGGGACTAGCGACACAGATACGCAGTATTTT
. TRBD2 TRBJ2-2 TRBV4-1 CASSWLAGGPTGELFF TGCGCCAGCAGCTGGTTAGCGGGGGGGCCCACCGGGGAGCTGTTTTTT
. TRBD2 TRBJ2-1 TRBV5-6 CASSFSGGAHEQFF TGTGCCAGCAGCTTTAGCGGGGGGGCCCATGAGCAGTTCTTC
many . TRBJ2-1 TRBV5-1 CASSLAESYNEQFF TGCGCCAGCAGCCTCGCAGAGTCCTACAATGAGCAGTTCTTC
many TRBD1 TRBJ2-7 TRBV12-3/TRBV12-4 CASSQGAYEQYF TGTGCCAGCAGCCAGGGGGCCTACGAGCAGTACTTC
few . TRBJ1-2 TRBV5-4 CASSLYPGAYGYTF TGTGCCAGCAGCTTGTACCCAGGGGCCTATGGCTACACCTTC
many TRBD2 TRBJ2-1 TRBV20-1 CSAAGSGISYNEQFF TGCAGTGCGGCCGGTAGCGGGATATCCTACAATGAGCAGTTCTTC
few . TRBJ2-3 TRBV6-5 CASSNTDTQYF TGTGCCAGCAGCAACACAGATACGCAGTATTTT
many . TRBJ1-1 TRBV7-9 CASSLAGEGEAFF TGTGCCAGCAGCTTAGCAGGGGAAGGTGAAGCTTTCTTT
many TRBD1 TRBJ1-5 TRBV5-1 CASSFGDRANQPQHF TGCGCCAGCAGCTTCGGGGACAGGGCAAATCAGCCCCAGCATTTT
many . TRBJ1-2 TRBV18 CASSPSEGKIDGYTF TGTGCCAGCTCACCATCGGAAGGAAAGATCGATGGCTACACCTTC
many . TRBJ1-1 TRBV2 CASSELEDTEAFF TGTGCCAGCAGTGAACTGGAGGACACTGAAGCTTTCTTT
many TRBD2 TRBJ2-3 TRBV4-2 CASSQDSGGADTQYF TGTGCCAGCAGCCAAGATAGCGGGGGGGCAGATACGCAGTATTTT
few . TRBJ2-5 TRBV11-2 CASSLDGPSQTQYF TGTGCCAGCAGCTTAGACGGACCCTCTCAGACCCAGTACTTC
many TRBD2 TRBJ2-5 TRBV4-3 CASARASGGNQETQYF TGCGCCAGCGCCAGGGCTAGCGGGGGAAACCAAGAGACCCAGTACTTC
many . TRBJ1-2 TRBV10-2 CASSEWKVPQGYTF TGCGCCAGCAGTGAGTGGAAAGTCCCACAGGGCTACACCTTC
many . TRBJ1-6 TRBV12-3/TRBV12-4 CASKRREVFNSPLHF TGTGCCAGCAAACGCAGGGAAGTGTTTAATTCACCCCTCCACTTT
many . TRBJ2-4 TRBV11-2 CASSASERDTRNIQYF TGTGCCAGCAGCGCATCGGAGCGGGACACTAGAAACATTCAGTACTTC
few . TRBJ2-7 TRBV5-4 CASSPTLAYEQYF TGTGCCAGCAGCCCCACTCTCGCCTACGAGCAGTACTTC
many . TRBJ2-5 TRBV7-2 CASSLGGTSRRETQYF TGTGCCAGCAGCTTAGGTGGGACATCGAGGAGGGAGACCCAGTACTTC
many . TRBJ1-5 TRBV5-1 CASRRDTQGNQPQHF TGCGCCAGCAGGCGGGACACCCAGGGCAATCAGCCCCAGCATTTT
few . TRBJ2-4 TRBV11-2 CASSPIRGRLKVKNIQYF TGTGCCAGCAGCCCCATCCGGGGGCGACTGAAGGTCAAAAACATTCAGTACTTC
. . TRBJ1-2 TRBV6-1 CASSDDNYGYTF TGTGCCAGCAGTGACGATAACTATGGCTACACCTTC
many TRBD1 TRBJ1-1 TRBV5-1 CASSSPQGVEAFF TGCGCCAGCAGCTCGCCACAGGGGGTCGAAGCTTTCTTT
. . TRBJ2-7 TRBV19 CASSIDGGGYEQYF TGTGCCAGTAGTATAGACGGCGGAGGTTACGAGCAGTACTTC
many TRBD1 TRBJ2-7 TRBV12-3/TRBV12-4 CASSKQGAQYEQYF TGTGCCAGCAGTAAACAGGGGGCTCAGTACGAGCAGTACTTC
many . TRBJ2-2 TRBV5-1 CASSLVPGTNTGELFF TGCGCCAGCAGCTTGGTTCCCGGTACGAACACCGGGGAGCTGTTTTTT
many . TRBJ2-3 TRBV7-2 CASSASRSDTQYF TGTGCCAGCAGCGCCTCGCGTTCAGATACGCAGTATTTT
many . TRBJ2-5 TRBV29-1 CSTRNSKETQYF TGCAGCACCCGAAACTCAAAAGAGACCCAGTACTTC
many . TRBJ1-1 TRBV5-1 CASSPGQTANTEAFF TGCGCCAGCAGCCCCGGACAGACCGCGAACACTGAAGCTTTCTTT
medium-sized TRBD1 TRBJ2-1 TRBV5-1 CASTRQGFYNEQFF TGCGCCAGCACCCGACAGGGGTTCTACAATGAGCAGTTCTTC
many TRBD2 TRBJ2-3 TRBV15 CATRGASGGVTDTQYF TGTGCCACCCGCGGGGCTAGCGGGGGGGTCACAGATACGCAGTATTTT
many . TRBJ1-4 TRBV3-1 CASSQDLAGSREKLFF TGTGCCAGCAGCCAAGATCTTGCGGGGTCTAGGGAAAAACTGTTTTTT
many . TRBJ2-5 TRBV27 CASRSRGRGNQETQYF TGTGCCAGCAGAAGTAGGGGGCGGGGGAACCAAGAGACCCAGTACTTC
. . TRBJ1-2 TRBV7-2 CASSPTSGYGYTF TGTGCCAGCAGCCCTACTTCGGGCTATGGCTACACCTTC
many TRBD2 TRBJ2-5 TRBV5-1 CASSLASSGETQYF TGCGCCAGCAGCTTGGCTTCTAGCGGAGAGACCCAGTACTTC
many TRBD1 TRBJ2-1 TRBV18 CASSRRDRDYNEQFF TGTGCCAGCTCGCGCCGGGACAGGGATTACAATGAGCAGTTCTTC
many . TRBJ1-1 TRBV5-1 CASSLSVSNTEAFF TGCGCCAGCAGCTTGTCAGTCTCGAACACTGAAGCTTTCTTT
many . TRBJ1-1 TRBV5-1 CASKSGIEAFF TGCGCCAGCAAATCCGGGATTGAAGCTTTCTTT
few . TRBJ2-2 TRBV6-1 CASSPDLAGELFF TGTGCCAGCAGCCCTGACCTGGCCGGGGAGCTGTTTTTT
many TRBD1 TRBJ1-1 TRBV28 CASSLPLTGRTEAFF TGTGCCAGCAGTTTACCTTTGACAGGGCGGACTGAAGCTTTCTTT
. . TRBJ2-2 TRBV19 CASSLHSKPTGELFF TGTGCCAGTAGTCTCCACAGCAAACCCACCGGGGAGCTGTTTTTT
many TRBD1 TRBJ1-2 TRBV12-3/TRBV12-4 CASSQDRGKGGYTF TGTGCCAGCAGCCAAGACAGGGGGAAAGGGGGCTACACCTTC
many TRBD1 TRBJ1-2 TRBV6-5 CASGTGGFYGYTF TGTGCCAGCGGGACAGGGGGCTTCTATGGCTACACCTTC
many . TRBJ1-1 TRBV27 CASSEQGRNTEAFF TGTGCCAGCAGTGAACAGGGTAGGAACACTGAAGCTTTCTTT
. TRBD1 TRBJ1-2 TRBV19 CASSTTDRYYGYTF TGTGCCAGTAGTACCACGGACAGGTACTATGGCTACACCTTC
many . TRBJ1-1 TRBV7-9 CASSLTMNTEAFF TGTGCCAGCAGCTTAACAATGAACACTGAAGCTTTCTTT
many . TRBJ1-2 TRBV20-1 CSARPWEHYGYTF TGCAGTGCTAGACCGTGGGAACACTATGGCTACACCTTC
many TRBD1 TRBJ1-5 TRBV20-1 CSASRGTGNQPQHF TGCAGTGCTAGCCGCGGGACAGGGAATCAGCCCCAGCATTTT
many . TRBJ1-2 TRBV19 CASKGPDYTF TGTGCCAGTAAAGGGCCCGACTACACCTTC
few . TRBJ2-3 TRBV3-1 CASSQFARGDTQYF TGTGCCAGCAGCCAATTCGCTAGAGGAGATACGCAGTATTTT
many . TRBJ2-3 TRBV7-3 CASSSTHTQYF TGTGCCAGCAGCTCTACGCATACGCAGTATTTT
many TRBD2 TRBJ2-3 TRBV20-1 CSASPSGGGLDTQYF TGCAGTGCTAGTCCCAGCGGGGGGGGCCTAGATACGCAGTATTTT
many . TRBJ2-4 TRBV7-3 CASSPTGSLAKNIQYF TGTGCCAGCAGTCCGACAGGCTCCCTAGCCAAAAACATTCAGTACTTC
many TRBD2 TRBJ2-1 TRBV14 CASSFGTSGYNEQFF TGTGCCAGCAGCTTCGGGACTAGCGGTTACAATGAGCAGTTCTTC
medium-sized . TRBJ1-1 TRBV27 CASSFKETTEAFF TGTGCCAGCAGTTTTAAAGAGACCACTGAAGCTTTCTTT
many TRBD2 TRBJ2-3 TRBV5-6 CASSLGLAGGRDTQYF TGTGCCAGCAGCCTGGGACTAGCGGGGGGGAGAGATACGCAGTATTTT